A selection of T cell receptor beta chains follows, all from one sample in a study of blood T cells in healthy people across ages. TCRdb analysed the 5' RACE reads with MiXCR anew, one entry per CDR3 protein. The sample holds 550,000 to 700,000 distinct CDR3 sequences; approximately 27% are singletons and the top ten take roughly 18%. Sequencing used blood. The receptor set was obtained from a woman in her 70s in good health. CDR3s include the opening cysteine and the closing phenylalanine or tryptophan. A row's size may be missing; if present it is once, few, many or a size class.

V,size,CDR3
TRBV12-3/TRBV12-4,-,CASSSPRGPGQPRHF
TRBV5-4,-,CASSLAGTSGGEQYF
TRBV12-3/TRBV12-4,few,CASSATEGRGGYEQYF
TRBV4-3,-,CASSQYLTTDTQYF
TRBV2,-,CASKSSGGPDTQYF
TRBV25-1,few,CASSDDRVGEKLFF
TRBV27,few,CASSLNRAAEAFF
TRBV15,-,CATSITGADTQYF
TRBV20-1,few,CSASGTGSINYGYTF
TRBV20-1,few,CSARDGREKLFF
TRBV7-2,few,CASSFREATEAFF
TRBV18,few,CASSPHSDTEAFF
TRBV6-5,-,CASSYVSSGANVLTF